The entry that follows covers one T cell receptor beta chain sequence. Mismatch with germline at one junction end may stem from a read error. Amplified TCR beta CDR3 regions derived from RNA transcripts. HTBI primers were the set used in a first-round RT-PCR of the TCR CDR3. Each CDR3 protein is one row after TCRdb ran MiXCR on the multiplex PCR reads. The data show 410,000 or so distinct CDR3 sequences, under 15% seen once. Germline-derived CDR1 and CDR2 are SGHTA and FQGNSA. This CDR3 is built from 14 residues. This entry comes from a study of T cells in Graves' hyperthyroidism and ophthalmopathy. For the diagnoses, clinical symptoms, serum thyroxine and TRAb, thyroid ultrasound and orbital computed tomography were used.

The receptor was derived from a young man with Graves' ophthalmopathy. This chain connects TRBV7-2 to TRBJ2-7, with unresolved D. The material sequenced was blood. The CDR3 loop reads CASSLGLGRNEQYF. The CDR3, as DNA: TGTGCCAGCAGTTTAGGGCTTGGGCGGAACGAGCAGTACTTC.